This T cell receptor (beta chain) was captured by sequencing in a study of cytomegalovirus exposure and HLA in healthy donors. Primers for the PCR totalled 60 Vbeta and 13 Jbeta. The repertoire was sequenced with immunoSEQ multiplex PCR; TCRdb's copy has only in-frame clones and lacks some. The sample has about 200,000 clones. About this clone itself: Its antigen is unidentified.

General study results and limits: HLA allele associations emerged for 17,000 or so TCR beta sequences in a later analysis, at 0.05 false discovery rate.

This CDR3 is built from 16 residues. Trimming removed 5 bases from V and 1 base from J, with 14 bases in between. Per germline, CDR1 MGHRA and CDR2 YSYEKL. Specimen: PBMCs. The sequence came from a girl aged 2-10 years in good health and CMV-seropositive. V is TRBV4-1 and J is TRBJ2-2, with unresolved D. DNA of the CDR3: TGCGCCAGCAGCTCCCCGGAGAGGAGGAACACCGGGGAGCTGTTTTTT. Protein product: CASSSPERRNTGELFF.